Below are 17 T cell receptor beta chains sequenced from a single sample in a study of blood T cell repertoires in COVID-19. This table comes from immunoSEQ multiplex PCR, and its TCRdb copy is limited to in-frame clones, with some not included. The table shows about 51,000 clones, with approximately 90% occurring only once. The specimen sequenced was peripheral blood. These receptors all stem from a man aged 45-65 years with acute or convalescent COVID-19.

The chain joins TRBV15 to TRBJ1-3; no firm D call. This CDR3 has 19 residues. Germline V gene data show CDR1 as LNHNV and CDR2 as YYDKDF (reference sequence). The V and J ends lost 3 bases and 4 bases respectively, with 25 bases between them. In DNA, the CDR3 is TGTGCCACCAGCAGTGGGCCGCCGTCAGTATCGATTCCCGGAAACACCATATATTTT. It yields the protein CATSSGPPSVSIPGNTIYF.

The CDR3 protein is CASSSSPGQGGSYSPLHF. The CDR3, as DNA: TGTGCCAGCAGCTCGTCCCCGGGACAGGGGGGCTCTTATTCACCCCTCCACTTT. V gene TRBV7-2 combines with J gene TRBJ1-6; TRBD1 matches 11 bases. Trimming removed 4 bases from V and 8 bases from J; junction bases left unmatched: 13. Germline-derived CDR1 and CDR2 are SGHTA and FQGNSA. This CDR3 is 18 amino acids long. Supplemented by reference TRBV7-2 and TRBJ1-6, the full variable domain reads GAGVSQSPSNKVTEKGKDVELRCDPISGHTALYWYRQSLGQGLEFLIYFQGNSAPDKSGLPSDRFSAERTGGSVSTLTIQRTQQEDSAVYLCASSSSPGQGGSYSPLHFGNGTRLTVT.

The chain couples TRBV6-6 to TRBJ1-5; 8 bases are shared with TRBD1. Per the germline V gene, CDR1 is MNHNY and CDR2 is SVGAGI (reference sequence). CDR3 size: 15 residues. Trimming took 5 bases from V and 6 from J; bases not matched to a gene: 9. The CDR3 protein is CASSDEQGGIQPQHF. The CDR3 DNA reads TGTGCCAGCAGTGATGAACAGGGGGGGATTCAGCCCCAGCATTTT.

V gene TRBV19 combines with J gene TRBJ2-3; D may be TRBD2 (7 bases). Germline V CDR1 and CDR2: LNHDA, SQIVND (reference sequence). V was clipped by 1 base and J by 0 bases, with 11 bases between them. The CDR3 contains 16 residues. The CDR3 reads CASSIVGGASTDTQYF. The CDR3 region has the DNA TGTGCCAGTAGTATAGTAGGGGGGGCTAGCACAGATACGCAGTATTTT.

V usage is TRBV3-1 (or the pseudogene TRBV3-2) and J usage is TRBJ2-7, with 11 bases identical to TRBD2. Germline values: CDR1 LGHDT, CDR2 YNNKEL (reference sequence). This CDR3 has 17 residues. J gave up 5 bases and V 4 bases, and 13 bases lay outside the gene matches. CDR3 amino acids: CASSRRLAGLSGNEQYF. In DNA, the CDR3 is TGTGCCAGCAGCCGGCGACTAGCGGGGTTAAGTGGAAACGAGCAGTACTTC.

This clone is a singleton in its sample. This sequence joins TRBV7-8 and TRBJ2-7; 7 positions match TRBD2. The CDR3 is 14 amino acids. Trimming removed 5 bases from V and 3 bases from J; junction bases left unmatched: 7. CDR1 SGHVS and CDR2 FQNEAQ come from the germline V gene. The CDR3 is CASSMGSGGYEQYF. CDR3 DNA: TGTGCCAGCAGCATGGGGTCGGGGGGCTACGAGCAGTACTTC. The whole variable domain, remainder taken from reference TRBV7-8 and TRBJ2-7, is GAGVSQSPRYKVAKRGQDVALRCDPISGHVSLFWYQQALGQGPEFLTYFQNEAQLDKSGLPSDRFFAERPEGSVSTLKIQRTQQEDSAVYLCASSMGSGGYEQYFGPGTRLTVT.

Only one count was recorded for this clone. The genes are TRBV7-9 and TRBJ1-2, with a tentative D call TRBD1 (6 bases). Trimming took off 5 bases at V and 4 bases at J, with 11 bases between the two ends. The CDR3 consists of 13 residues. CDR1 and CDR2 (germline): SEHNR, FQNEAQ (reference sequence). The CDR3 bases are TGTGCCAGCAGCCCGGACAGTTTCTATGGCTACACCTTC. Amino acids: CASSPDSFYGYTF.

The chain has TRBV27 and TRBJ1-5; D not certain. Trimming shortened V by 2 bases and J by 6 bases, and 8 bases separated the two germline ends. The CDR3 covers 13 residues. Germline assignment: CDR1 MNHEY and CDR2 SMNVEV (reference sequence). The DNA for the CDR3 is TGTGCCAGCAGTTTACGGGGAGCTCAGCCCCAGCATTTT. Translation: CASSLRGAQPQHF.

The genes are TRBV18 and TRBJ1-2; 8 bases fit TRBD1. With V trimmed by 0 bases and J by 7 bases, 4 bases remained unmatched. Germline V gene sequence: CDR1 KGHSH, CDR2 LQKENI. This CDR3 is 14 amino acids long. The CDR3 protein is CASSPPAQGAGYTF. The DNA of the CDR3 is TGTGCCAGCTCACCACCCGCGCAGGGGGCTGGCTACACCTTC.

The chain combines TRBV7-8 with TRBJ2-1; 13 bases fit TRBD2. The germline V gene has CDR1 SGHVS and CDR2 FQNEAQ. The CDR3 is 15 amino acids. With 4 bases clipped from V and 7 bases from J, the junction kept 4 bases outside the gene matches. Here the CDR3 reads CASSSRLAGGNEQFF. The CDR3 coding sequence is TGTGCCAGCAGCTCTAGACTAGCGGGGGGAAATGAGCAGTTCTTC.

This chain connects TRBV5-1 to TRBJ1-6; no clear D. The germline V and J ends were trimmed by 0 bases and 9 bases, with 10 bases remaining between them. This CDR3 comprises 14 residues. Germline V gene lookup returns CDR1 SGHRS and CDR2 YFSETQ. The CDR3 sequence is CASSLAESASPLHF. The CDR3 region has the DNA TGCGCCAGCAGCTTGGCTGAGAGTGCTTCACCCCTCCACTTT.

This chain connects TRBV18 to TRBJ1-4, with 9 bases that match TRBD1. Per the germline V gene, CDR1 is KGHSH and CDR2 is LQKENI. The CDR3 spans 14 residues. With V trimmed by 3 bases and J by 5 bases, 1 base remained unmatched. In nucleotides, the CDR3 is TGTGCCAGCTCACCCGGACAGGGGAATGAAAAACTGTTTTTT. Translating gives CASSPGQGNEKLFF. Full variable domain (remainder filled in from reference TRBV18 and TRBJ1-4): NAGVMQNPRHLVRRRGQEARLRCSPMKGHSHVYWYRQLPEEGLKFMVYLQKENIIDESGMPKERFSAEFPKEGPSILRIQQVVRGDSAAYFCASSPGQGNEKLFFGSGTQLSVL.

This clone was recorded a few times. The CDR3 loop is CATSGGLAGGTLAKNIQYF. The CDR3 region has the DNA TGTGCCACCAGCGGGGGACTAGCGGGGGGTACCCTAGCCAAAAACATTCAGTACTTC. The chain carries TRBV15 and TRBJ2-4, with TRBD2 identical over 15 bases. The CDR3 is 19 amino acids. Per the germline V gene, CDR1 is LNHNV and CDR2 is YYDKDF (reference sequence). With V trimmed by 5 bases and J by 0 bases, 8 bases remained unmatched. Complete variable domain (other parts from reference TRBV15 and TRBJ2-4): DAMVIQNPRYQVTQFGKPVTLSCSQTLNHNVMYWYQQKSSQAPKLLFHYYDKDFNNEADTPDNFQSRRPNTSFCFLDIRSPGLGDTAMYLCATSGGLAGGTLAKNIQYFGAGTRLSVL.

The V gene is TRBV12-5, the J gene TRBJ2-1, with TRBD2 matching over 12 bases. After removal of 4 bases from V and 8 bases from J, the junction contained 12 bases not matched to a gene. CDR3 length equals 17 residues. Germline V gene sequence: CDR1 LGHNT, CDR2 FRNRAP. The CDR3 region has the DNA TGTGCTAGTGGTTGGGGACTAGCGGGCCCGTCTTTAGATGAGCAGTTCTTC. Encoded protein: CASGWGLAGPSLDEQFF.

The rearrangement joins TRBV19 to TRBJ2-7, with 7 bases aligning to TRBD1. The germline V gene encodes CDR1 LNHDA and CDR2 SQIVND (reference sequence). The CDR3 runs 14 residues. J lost 1 base, V lost 6 bases, and 6 bases had no gene match. In DNA, the CDR3 is TGTGCCAGTAGCTCCGGGACAGTATCCTACGAGCAGTACTTC. Translated, it gives CASSSGTVSYEQYF.

The rearrangement uses TRBV7-6 and TRBJ2-1, with 9 bases aligning to TRBD1. Germline V gene sequence: CDR1 SGHVS, CDR2 FNYEAQ. The V and J ends lost 0 bases and 5 bases, in that order; junction bases with no gene match: 2. The CDR3 extends over 15 amino acids. The CDR3 protein is CASSLAGTGNNEQFF. DNA for the CDR3: TGTGCCAGCAGCTTAGCCGGGACAGGGAACAATGAGCAGTTCTTC.

This rearrangement joins TRBV11-2 to TRBJ2-3, with D possibly matching TRBD1 (5 bases). The CDR3 has 16 residues. Germline V lookup: CDR1 SGHAT, CDR2 FQNNGV. V dropped 5 bases and J dropped 2 bases, with 17 bases sitting between them. CDR3 bases: TGTGCCAGCAGCCCTGGTGGGGCGGCCCACACAGATACGCAGTATTTT. It yields the protein CASSPGGAAHTDTQYF.